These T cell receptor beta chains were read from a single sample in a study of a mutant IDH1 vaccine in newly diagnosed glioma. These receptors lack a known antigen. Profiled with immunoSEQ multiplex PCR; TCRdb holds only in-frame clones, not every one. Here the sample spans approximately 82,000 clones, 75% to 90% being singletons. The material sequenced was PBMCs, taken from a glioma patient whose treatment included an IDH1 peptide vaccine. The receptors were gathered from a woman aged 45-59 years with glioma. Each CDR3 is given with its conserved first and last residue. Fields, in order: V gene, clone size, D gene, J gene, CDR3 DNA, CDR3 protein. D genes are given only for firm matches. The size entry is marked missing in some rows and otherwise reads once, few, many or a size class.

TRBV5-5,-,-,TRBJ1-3,TGTGCCAGCAGCTTGGCGCAGGGCTCTGGAAACACCATATATTTT,CASSLAQGSGNTIYF
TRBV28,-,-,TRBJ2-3,TGTGCCAGCAGTTGGCGGAAGGAAGATACGCAGTATTTT,CASSWRKEDTQYF
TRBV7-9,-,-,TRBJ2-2,TGTGCCAGCAGCGGAGGCAGCTGGCCCGGGGAGCTGTTTTTT,CASSGGSWPGELFF
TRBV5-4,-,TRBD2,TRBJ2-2,TGTGCCAGCAGCTCCCTAGCGGGAGGGCTCACCGGGGAGCTGTTTTTT,CASSSLAGGLTGELFF
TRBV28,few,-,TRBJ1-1,TGTGCCAGCAGTTTTGTGGGGATTGGGGCTTTCTTT,CASSFVGIGAFF
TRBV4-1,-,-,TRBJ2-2,TGCGCCAGCAGAGCCAGGGGCTTGAACACCGGGGAGCTGTTTTTT,CASRARGLNTGELFF
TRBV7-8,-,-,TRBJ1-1,TGTGCCAGCAGTTCCGGTATCGCGGCGAACACTGAAGCTTTCTTT,CASSSGIAANTEAFF
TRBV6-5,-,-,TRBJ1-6,TGTGCCAGCAGCCCCGGGACGAGCGGCCTACTCCACTTT,CASSPGTSGLLHF
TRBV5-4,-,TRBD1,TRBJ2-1,TGTGCCAGCAGCCCCGGGCGGACGTCCCCGGGACAGTTCTTCAATGAGCAGTTCTTC,CASSPGRTSPGQFFNEQFF
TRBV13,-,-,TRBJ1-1,TGTGCCAGCAGCCCCGCTCGCCTCCAGGGGTGGAACACTGAAGCTTTCTTT,CASSPARLQGWNTEAFF
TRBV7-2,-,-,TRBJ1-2,TGTGCCAGCAGCTTGAGGTTCCGGGGCGGTAGCTATGGCTACACCTTC,CASSLRFRGGSYGYTF
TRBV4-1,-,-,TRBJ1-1,TGCGCCAGCAGCCAAGGGGGATTGGGAGGTTGGGCTTTCTTT,CASSQGGLGGWAFF
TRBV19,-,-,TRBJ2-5,TGTGCCAGTAGTGTAGGGCGGTTGGGTTCAGAGACCCAGTACTTC,CASSVGRLGSETQYF
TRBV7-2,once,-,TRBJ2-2,TGTGCCAGCAGCTTAAGGATTTCCGGGGAGCTGTTTTTT,CASSLRISGELFF
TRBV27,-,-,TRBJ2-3,TGTGCCAGCAGCCCCCTGGGGGACACAGATACGCAGTATTTT,CASSPLGDTDTQYF
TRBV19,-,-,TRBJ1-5,TGTGCCAGTAGTAAACAGTGGGACGGGAATCAGCCCCAGCATTTT,CASSKQWDGNQPQHF
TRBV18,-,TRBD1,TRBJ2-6,TGTGCCAGCCGCCTGACAGGGACTGGGGCCAACGTCCTGACTTTC,CASRLTGTGANVLTF
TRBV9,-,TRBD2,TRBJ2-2,TGTGCCAGCAGAGTGGGTAGCGGGAGGTCCGGGGAGCTGTTTTTT,CASRVGSGRSGELFF
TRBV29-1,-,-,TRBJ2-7,TGCAGCGTTATCCACAGCAGATACGAGCAGTACTTC,CSVIHSRYEQYF
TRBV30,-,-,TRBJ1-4,TGTGCCTGGGACAGAACAACTAATGAAAAACTGTTTTTT,CAWDRTTNEKLFF
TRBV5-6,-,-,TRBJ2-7,TGTGCCAGCAGCTTGGAGGACGCTTACTCCTACGAGCAGTACTTC,CASSLEDAYSYEQYF
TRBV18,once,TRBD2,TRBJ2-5,TGTGCCAGCTCACCCCCGGGACTAGCGGGAGCAGAGACCCAGTACTTC,CASSPPGLAGAETQYF
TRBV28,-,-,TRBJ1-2,TGTGCCAGCAGACCCGGGGGTATCTATGGCTACACCTTC,CASRPGGIYGYTF
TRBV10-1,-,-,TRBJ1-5,TGCGCCAGCAGTGATAACGGCAATCAGCCCCAGCATTTT,CASSDNGNQPQHF
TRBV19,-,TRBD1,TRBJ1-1,TGTGCCAGTAGTTTGGACAGGGGTCTGAACACTGAAGCTTTCTTT,CASSLDRGLNTEAFF
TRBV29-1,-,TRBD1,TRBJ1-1,TGCAGCGTTTCAGGGGGGCTGGGATCGGACACTGAAGCTTTCTTT,CSVSGGLGSDTEAFF
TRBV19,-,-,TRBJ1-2,TGTGCCAGTAGTCCAGGGGACTATGGCTACACCTTC,CASSPGDYGYTF
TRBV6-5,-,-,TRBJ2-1,TGTGCCAGCAGACGCAAGCAACACAATGAGCAGTTCTTC,CASRRKQHNEQFF
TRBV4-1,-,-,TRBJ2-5,TGCGCCAGCAGCCAAGCTACTAGATGGGAGACCCAGTACTTC,CASSQATRWETQYF
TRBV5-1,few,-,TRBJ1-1,TGCGCCAGCAGCTTGGAACCTTGGAACACTGAAGCTTTCTTT,CASSLEPWNTEAFF
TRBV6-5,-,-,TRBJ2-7,TGTGCCAGCACCCAGACAGATCCCTACGAGCAGTACTTC,CASTQTDPYEQYF
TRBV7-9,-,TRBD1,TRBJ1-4,TGTGCCAGCAGCCGCGGACAGGGACAAGAAAAACTGTTTTTT,CASSRGQGQEKLFF
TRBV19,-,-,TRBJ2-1,TGTGCCAGTAGTCCCGACAGCCACGGGAATGAGCAGTTCTTC,CASSPDSHGNEQFF
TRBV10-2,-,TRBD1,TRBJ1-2,TGCGCCAGCAGTGCTTTGACAGGGGGCGCGGAAGGCTACACCTTC,CASSALTGGAEGYTF
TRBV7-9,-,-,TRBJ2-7,TGTGCCAGCAGCTTAGCGGGAGGTGAGCAGTACTTC,CASSLAGGEQYF
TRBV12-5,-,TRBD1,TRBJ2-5,TGTGCTAGTGGTTTTGGAGCGGGACAGGGTGCGGAGACCCAGTACTTC,CASGFGAGQGAETQYF
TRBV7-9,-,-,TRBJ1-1,TGTGCCAGCAGCCCCTGGGTGGGCCAGGGGAACACTGAAGCTTTCTTT,CASSPWVGQGNTEAFF
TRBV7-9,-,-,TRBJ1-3,TGTGCCAGCAGCCCCTCTGGTCAGCCCAACTCTGGAAACACCATATATTTT,CASSPSGQPNSGNTIYF
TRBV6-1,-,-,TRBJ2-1,TGTGCCAGCCTCCCGAATCAGGATGAGCAGTTCTTC,CASLPNQDEQFF
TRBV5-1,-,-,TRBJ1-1,TGCGCCAGCAGCTCTACGCCGAACACTGAAGCTTTCTTT,CASSSTPNTEAFF
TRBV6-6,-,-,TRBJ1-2,TGTGCCAGCAGGGAGGTAACCAACTATGGCTACACCTTC,CASREVTNYGYTF
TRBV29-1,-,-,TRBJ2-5,TGCAGCGTTGATTTAGCAGGAGAGACCCAGTACTTC,CSVDLAGETQYF
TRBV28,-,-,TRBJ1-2,TGTGCCAGCAGTTTCCCAGGCCCAAACTATGGCTACACCTTC,CASSFPGPNYGYTF
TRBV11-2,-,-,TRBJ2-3,TGTGCCAGCAGCTTCGCGGGCTTTTCCACAGATACGCAGTATTTT,CASSFAGFSTDTQYF
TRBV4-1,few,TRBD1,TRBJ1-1,TGCGCCAGCAGCCAAGGAACAGGGGGCAACACTGAAGCTTTCTTT,CASSQGTGGNTEAFF
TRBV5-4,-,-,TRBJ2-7,TGTGCCAGCAGCTTGGTGGGGGGCTCCTACGAGCAGTACTTC,CASSLVGGSYEQYF
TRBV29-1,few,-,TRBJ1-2,TGCAGCGTTGAAGTTTATGGGTCTGGCTACACCTTC,CSVEVYGSGYTF
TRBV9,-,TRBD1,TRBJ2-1,TGTGCCAGCAGCGTAGCAGGGGGCGGGTACAATGAGCAGTTCTTC,CASSVAGGGYNEQFF
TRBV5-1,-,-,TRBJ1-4,TGCGCCAGCAGCGCTAGCTCCACTAATGAAAAACTGTTTTTT,CASSASSTNEKLFF
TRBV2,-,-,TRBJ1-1,TGTGCCAGCAGATTGACAGTTAACACTGAAGCTTTCTTT,CASRLTVNTEAFF